This paragraph covers one TCR beta chain sequence. What it binds is unknown. This CDR3 comprises 12 residues. In germline, CDR1 is SQVTM, CDR2 ANQGSEA. V shed 1 base and J shed 6 bases, with 9 bases lying between them. The sample originates from a study of blood T cells in healthy people across ages. Overall study findings and caveats: Changes seen in expanded clonotypes were possibly confounded by donor CMV status left unknown. Age brought a roughly linear fall in TCR beta diversity measured per million T cells.

Primers used in a second PCR of roughly 7 to 12 cycles were a sample-barcoded 5' primer and a J-beta primer mix. TCRdb processed the 5' RACE reads anew with MiXCR; each CDR3 protein has one entry. The sample lists around 1,000,000 distinct CDR3 sequences, approximately 25% occurring once. This sample was also put to use in a study of T cells of mothers and their children. That work adds: Related mother-child pairs shared slightly more overlap than unrelated pairs, but the difference was non-significant.

This TCR was sampled from a girl aged 2 to 9 in good health. The sample consisted of blood. This chain links TRBV29-1 with TRBJ1-2; D possibly corresponds to TRBD1 (5 bases). Here the CDR3 DNA reads TGCAGCGTTGAAGGGACAATAGATGGCTACACCTTC. Protein sequence: CSVEGTIDGYTF.